The 27 T cell receptor beta chains in this list originate from one sample, sequenced in a study of blood T cell repertoires in COVID-19. Produced via immunoSEQ multiplex PCR; TCRdb's table is partial and in-frame only. The sample yields about 130,000 clones, about 84% seen once. Sequenced: peripheral blood. These receptor sequences come from a human donor in a cohort sampled during active COVID-19.

The chain couples TRBV7-6 to TRBJ2-2; no firm D call. Per germline, CDR1 SGHVS and CDR2 FNYEAQ. The ends were cut back, 1 base at V and 4 bases at J, with 13 bases in the middle. This CDR3 spans 16 amino acids. The CDR3 DNA sequence: TGTGCCAGCAGCTTAGTGCCAGCAGGATCCACCGGGGAGCTGTTTTTT. Protein: CASSLVPAGSTGELFF.

The chain employs TRBV5-4 and TRBJ2-7, with D hard to call. The CDR3 has 13 amino acids. Per the germline V gene, CDR1 is SGHNT and CDR2 is YYREEE (reference sequence). The V end lost 2 bases, the J end lost 2 bases, and 8 bases lay between the germline ends. As DNA, the CDR3 is TGTGCCAGCAGCTTACAGCTTACCTACGAGCAGTACTTC. It is translated as CASSLQLTYEQYF. The full variable domain, with the rest looked up from reference TRBV5-4 and TRBJ2-7, is ETGVTQSPTHLIKTRGQQVTLRCSSQSGHNTVSWYQQALGQGPQFIFQYYREEENGRGNFPPRFSGLQFPNYSSELNVNALELDDSALYLCASSLQLTYEQYFGPGTRLTVT.

The table lists this clone with a count of one. This rearrangement joins TRBV14 to TRBJ2-5; 10 nucleotides line up with TRBD2. The V and J ends lost 1 base and 3 bases, in that order; junction bases with no gene match: 5. The CDR3 length is 16 residues. Per the germline V gene, CDR1 is SGHDN and CDR2 is FVKESK. The CDR3 here is CASSQGGLALEETQYF. In nucleotides, the CDR3 is TGTGCCAGCAGCCAAGGGGGACTAGCGCTAGAAGAGACCCAGTACTTC.

This chain connects TRBV6-1 to TRBJ1-1, with 7 bases identical to TRBD1. V was pared by 0 bases and J by 4 bases, with 17 bases of the junction left unmatched. CDR1 and CDR2 from the germline V gene are MNHNS and SASEGT. The CDR3 sequence is 19 residues long. In DNA, the CDR3 is TGTGCCAGCAGTGAAGCGCGGATGGGGTTCAGGGGGTTAGGCACTGAAGCTTTCTTT. Translating gives CASSEARMGFRGLGTEAFF.

This CDR3 reads CAISESYGLAGGGEQFF. CDR3 nucleotides: TGTGCCATCAGTGAGTCATACGGGCTAGCGGGAGGTGGCGAGCAGTTCTTC. The rearrangement links TRBV10-3 to TRBJ2-1, with 11 bases lining up with TRBD2. The CDR3 runs to 17 residues. The junction had 11 bases not matched to a gene; V was cut back by 0 bases and J by 10 bases. Germline lookup yields CDR1 ENHRY and CDR2 SYGVKD.

The chain employs TRBV5-8 and TRBJ2-3, with 8 bases that match TRBD1. The CDR3 is 15 amino acids. From germline, CDR1 is SGHTS and CDR2 YDEGEE. V lost 6 bases to trimming and J lost 3 bases; unmatched junction nucleotides: 9. The DNA of the CDR3 is TGTGCCAGCACCGCTTGGGGGACAGGAACAGATACGCAGTATTTT. It is translated as CASTAWGTGTDTQYF.

The chain links TRBV4-1 to TRBJ2-5; a weak D match, TRBD2 (7 bases). The CDR3 spans 16 residues. The V and J ends lost 0 bases and 5 bases respectively, with 16 bases between them. Per germline, CDR1 MGHRA and CDR2 YSYEKL. CDR3 in amino acids: CASSQDGGLLGETQYF. In DNA, the CDR3 is TGCGCCAGCAGCCAAGACGGGGGGCTCTTGGGGGAGACCCAGTACTTC.

CDR3 nucleotides: TGCAGCGTTGGGGGTACAGGGAGGAACACTGAAGCTTTCTTT. This encodes CSVGGTGRNTEAFF. The chain links TRBV29-1 to TRBJ1-1; D perhaps matches TRBD1 (6 bases). V gave up 4 bases and J gave up 1 base, with 13 bases separating them. The germline gives CDR1 SQVTM, CDR2 ANQGSEA. The CDR3 extends over 14 amino acids.

This chain uses TRBV27 with TRBJ2-7; possible D gene TRBD2, 5 bases. Germline V gene lookup returns CDR1 MNHEY and CDR2 SMNVEV (reference sequence). The CDR3 sequence is 16 residues long. The germline V and J ends were trimmed by 0 bases and 4 bases, with 16 bases remaining between them. The CDR3 bases are TGTGCCAGCAGTTTATCGCGACCCGAGGGCATGTACGAGCAGTACTTC. It specifies CASSLSRPEGMYEQYF.

The chain is built from TRBV6-5 and TRBJ1-2, with 9 bases that match TRBD1. CDR3 length: 15 amino acids. The germline CDR1 and CDR2 sequences are MNHEY and SVGAGI. Losses at the gene ends were 7 bases for V and 5 bases for J; bases not matched to a gene: 11. DNA for the CDR3: TGTGCCAGCAACATGGGACAGGGAGATTATTATGGCTACACCTTC. Translation gives CASNMGQGDYYGYTF.

The chain carries TRBV28 and TRBJ1-2, with 10 nucleotides matching TRBD1. CDR1 MDHEN and CDR2 SYDVKM come from the germline V gene. Trimming removed 7 bases from V and 6 bases from J; junction bases left unmatched: 14. The CDR3 is 16 residues long. The CDR3 loop reads CASNPGTGVSPDGYTF. The CDR3 nucleotides read TGTGCCAGCAACCCCGGGACAGGGGTATCCCCGGATGGCTACACCTTC.

The chain has TRBV19 and TRBJ2-2, with 7 bases aligning to TRBD1. J gave up 3 bases and V 8 bases, and 3 bases lay outside the gene matches. Per germline, CDR1 LNHDA and CDR2 SQIVND (reference sequence). This CDR3 region has 13 residues. The CDR3, as DNA: TGTGCCAGTTTTACAGGGGACACCGGGGAGCTGTTTTTT. Translation gives CASFTGDTGELFF.

The V call is TRBV28, the J call TRBJ2-1; 10 nucleotides align to TRBD2. There are 16 residues in the CDR3. Unmatched junction bases numbered 8, after V lost 5 bases and J lost 4 bases. CDR1 and CDR2 (germline): MDHEN, SYDVKM. The CDR3, as DNA: TGTGCCAGCAGTCGGATTATAGCGGGAGGATACAATGAGCAGTTCTTC. Its protein product is CASSRIIAGGYNEQFF.

This chain joins TRBV9 and TRBJ2-3, with a tentative D call TRBD2 (6 bases). Trimming took off 4 bases at V and 0 bases at J, with 12 bases between the two ends. This CDR3 is 15 amino acids long. Germline CDR1 is SGDLS and CDR2 is YYNGEE. CDR3 nucleotides: TGTGCCAGCAGCTACGCTAGCGTCAGCACAGATACGCAGTATTTT. Its translation is CASSYASVSTDTQYF.

CDR3 sequence: CASSRVLAAPYEQYF. CDR3 nucleotide sequence: TGTGCCAGCAGCCGTGTTCTAGCGGCACCCTACGAGCAGTACTTC. The chain is built from TRBV11-2 and TRBJ2-7; 7 nucleotides line up with TRBD2. Germline assignment: CDR1 SGHAT and CDR2 FQNNGV. The CDR3 spans 15 residues. The ends lost 5 bases at V and 2 bases at J; junction bases unmatched: 9.

V is TRBV19 and J is TRBJ1-1, with D possibly TRBD1 on 6 matching bases. The V end lost 7 bases, the J end lost 1 base, and 10 bases lay between the germline ends. CDR1 is LNHDA and CDR2 is SQIVND in the germline V gene (reference sequence). The CDR3 runs 13 residues. This CDR3 reads CASKRTANTEAFF. The CDR3 nucleotides are TGTGCCAGTAAAAGGACAGCGAACACTGAAGCTTTCTTT.

The chain is built from TRBV6-2 or TRBV6-3 and TRBJ2-7, with a possible D match to TRBD2 (5 bases). In germline, CDR1 is MNHEY, CDR2 SVGEGT. Trimming cost V 5 bases and J 0 bases, with 11 bases left between them. The CDR3 runs 14 residues. The CDR3 protein is CASSARRSSYEQYF. CDR3 in DNA: TGTGCCAGCAGTGCACGGAGGAGCTCCTACGAGCAGTACTTC.

This clone appeared once. The chain couples TRBV28 to TRBJ1-2; perhaps TRBD1 as D (6 bases). CDR1 is MDHEN, CDR2 SYDVKM, per germline. The V and J ends lost 4 bases and 4 bases respectively, with 10 bases between them. The CDR3 consists of 13 residues. In nucleotides, the CDR3 is TGTGCCAGCAGTTGGACAGCTGCCTATGGCTACACCTTC. This sequence encodes CASSWTAAYGYTF.

This clone was seen once. The V gene is TRBV28, the J gene TRBJ1-2; D gene unclear. The V end lost 7 bases, the J end lost 8 bases, and 23 bases lay between the germline ends. The CDR3 covers 15 residues. Germline V gene lookup returns CDR1 MDHEN and CDR2 SYDVKM. The CDR3 is CASTEDGVSAWGYTF. CDR3 coding DNA: TGTGCCAGCACCGAAGACGGGGTTAGCGCGTGGGGCTACACCTTC.

V usage is TRBV7-9 and J usage is TRBJ1-1; TRBD1 might be the D (5 bases). The CDR3 length is 15 residues. The V end lost 1 base, the J end lost 2 bases, and 11 bases lay between the germline ends. Germline CDR1 SEHNR, CDR2 FQNEAQ (reference sequence). The CDR3 nucleotides are TGTGCCAGCAGCTTAGACCAGGGTCGCAACACTGAAGCTTTCTTT. This translates into CASSLDQGRNTEAFF.

The V call is TRBV24-1, the J call TRBJ2-2; the D is unclear. The CDR3 consists of 15 residues. Germline V gene data show CDR1 as KGHDR and CDR2 as SFDVKD. V was trimmed by 4 bases and J by 2 bases, leaving 10 bases between them. The CDR3 coding sequence is TGTGCCACCAGTGAGGCAGGCCGAAACACCGGGGAGCTGTTTTTT. It specifies CATSEAGRNTGELFF.

The chain links TRBV3-1 (or the pseudogene TRBV3-2) to TRBJ1-2, with 10 bases lining up with TRBD1. Germline loops: CDR1 LGHDT, CDR2 YNNKEL (reference sequence). After removal of 4 bases from V and 6 bases from J, the junction contained 5 bases not matched to a gene. The CDR3 loop spans 14 amino acids. The CDR3 sequence is CASSPGQGLNGYTF. CDR3 DNA sequence: TGTGCCAGCAGCCCGGGACAGGGGCTGAATGGCTACACCTTC.

The rearrangement links TRBV7-9 to TRBJ2-1; 8 nucleotides align to TRBD2. The CDR3 has 17 amino acids. V lost 4 bases and J lost 4; bases outside the gene matches: 12. Germline CDR1 reads SEHNR; CDR2 reads FQNEAQ (reference sequence). CDR3 amino acids: CASSSRNSGRAYNEQFF. CDR3 bases: TGTGCCAGCAGCTCCAGAAACTCCGGGAGGGCTTACAATGAGCAGTTCTTC.

The chain joins TRBV11-2 to TRBJ2-1, with 7 nucleotides matching TRBD2. V was clipped by 5 bases and J by 2 bases; unmatched bases: 6. The CDR3 contains 15 residues. Germline V CDR1 and CDR2: SGHAT, FQNNGV. The CDR3 bases are TGTGCCAGCAGCCGAACCGGGACTACCTACAATGAGCAGTTCTTC. It yields the protein CASSRTGTTYNEQFF.

The genes are TRBV20-1 and TRBJ1-1; D may be TRBD1 (5 bases). In germline, CDR1 is DFQATT, CDR2 SNEGSKA (reference sequence). The CDR3 spans 12 residues. V was cut by 3 bases and J by 6 bases, with 11 bases left in between. The CDR3 loop reads CSASPTGAEAFF. The DNA of the CDR3 is TGCAGTGCTAGTCCAACGGGGGCTGAAGCTTTCTTT.

The chain is built from TRBV5-6 and TRBJ1-2, with 8 nucleotides matching TRBD1. V was pared by 1 base and J by 3 bases, with 8 bases of the junction left unmatched. The CDR3 has 16 amino acids. From germline, CDR1 is SGHDT and CDR2 YYEEEE. The CDR3 loop is CASSLLNRGYYYGYTF. In DNA form, the CDR3 reads TGTGCCAGCAGCTTGTTGAACAGGGGGTATTACTATGGCTACACCTTC.

V usage is TRBV19 and J usage is TRBJ1-2, with TRBD1 identical over 8 bases. This CDR3 spans 16 amino acids. V was clipped by 4 bases and J by 2 bases; unmatched bases: 9. In germline, CDR1 is LNHDA, CDR2 SQIVND (reference sequence). The CDR3 coding sequence is TGTGCCAGTAGTACCGGACAGGGTAAGGCCAACTATGGCTACACCTTC. Residues: CASSTGQGKANYGYTF.